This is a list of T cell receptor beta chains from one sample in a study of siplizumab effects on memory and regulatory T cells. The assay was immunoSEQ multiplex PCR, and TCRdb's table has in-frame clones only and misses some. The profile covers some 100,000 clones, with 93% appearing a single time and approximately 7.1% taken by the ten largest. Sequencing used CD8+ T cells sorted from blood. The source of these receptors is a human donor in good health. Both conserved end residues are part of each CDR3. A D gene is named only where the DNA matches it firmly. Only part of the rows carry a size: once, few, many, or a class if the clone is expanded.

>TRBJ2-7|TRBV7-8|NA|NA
CASSPVTVGEQYF
TGTGCCAGCAGCCCAGTAACAGTCGGCGAGCAGTACTTC
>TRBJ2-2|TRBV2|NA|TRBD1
CASSERWRGQDTGELFF
TGTGCCAGCAGTGAACGTTGGCGGGGACAGGACACCGGGGAGCTGTTTTTT
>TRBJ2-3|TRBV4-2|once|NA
CASSQGSDTQYF
TGTGCCAGCAGCCAGGGTTCGGATACGCAGTATTTT
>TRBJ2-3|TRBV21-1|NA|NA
CASSPAGGGPTDTQYF
TGTGCCAGCAGTCCCGCCGGGGGCGGACCCACAGATACGCAGTATTTT
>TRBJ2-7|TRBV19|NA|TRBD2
CASSIDGYSGRSGYEQYF
TGTGCCAGTAGTATAGATGGATATAGCGGGAGGTCTGGCTACGAGCAGTACTTC
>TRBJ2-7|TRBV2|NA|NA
CASSRPSGEQYF
TGTGCCAGCAGCCGTCCCTCAGGGGAGCAGTACTTC
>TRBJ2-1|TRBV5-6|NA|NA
CASSLSYNEQFF
TGTGCCAGCAGTCTTAGCTACAATGAGCAGTTCTTC
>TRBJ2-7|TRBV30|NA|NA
CAWSVGARNEQYF
TGTGCCTGGAGTGTAGGGGCTCGGAACGAGCAGTACTTC
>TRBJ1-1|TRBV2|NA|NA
CASSGGVLGTGSTEAFF
TGTGCCAGCAGTGGGGGGGTTTTGGGGACTGGGTCCACTGAAGCTTTCTTT
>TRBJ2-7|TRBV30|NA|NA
CAWSGGPGEWDEQYF
TGTGCCTGGAGTGGCGGTCCAGGCGAGTGGGACGAGCAGTACTTC
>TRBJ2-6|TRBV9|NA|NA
CASSPTGHPIPSGANVLTF
TGTGCCAGCAGCCCTACTGGGCACCCAATTCCCTCTGGGGCCAACGTCCTGACTTTC
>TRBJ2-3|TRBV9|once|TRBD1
CASSVASGTGRTLDTQYF
TGTGCCAGCAGCGTAGCCTCCGGGACAGGGCGGACTCTAGATACGCAGTATTTT
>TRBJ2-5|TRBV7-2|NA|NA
CASRNGEETQYF
TGTGCCAGCAGGAATGGAGAAGAGACCCAGTACTTC
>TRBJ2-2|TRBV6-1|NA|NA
CASRGTRNTGELFF
TGTGCCAGCAGGGGGACACGCAACACCGGGGAGCTGTTTTTT
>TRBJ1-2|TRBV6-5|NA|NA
CASSYSNRGEGYTF
TGTGCCAGCAGTTACTCGAATAGGGGTGAAGGCTACACCTTC
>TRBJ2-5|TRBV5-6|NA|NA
CASSLGLPVEETQYF
TGTGCCAGCAGCCTCGGGCTCCCGGTAGAGGAGACCCAGTACTTC
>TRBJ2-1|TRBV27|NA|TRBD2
CASGNWTSGLNEQFF
TGTGCCAGCGGGAATTGGACTAGCGGGCTGAATGAGCAGTTCTTC
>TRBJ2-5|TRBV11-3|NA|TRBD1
CASSLTTGGLEETQYF
TGTGCCAGCAGCTTAACGACAGGGGGTTTGGAGGAGACCCAGTACTTC
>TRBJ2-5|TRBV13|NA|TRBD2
CASSPTGLAEETQYF
TGTGCCAGCAGCCCAACCGGACTAGCGGAAGAGACCCAGTACTTC
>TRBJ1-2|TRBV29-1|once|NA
CSFDRRYGYTF
TGCAGCTTTGACAGACGCTATGGCTACACCTTC
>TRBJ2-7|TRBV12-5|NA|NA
CASGLGGLVYEQYF
TGTGCTAGTGGTTTGGGGGGACTGGTTTACGAGCAGTACTTC
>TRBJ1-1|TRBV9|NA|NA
CASSVVGETEAFF
TGTGCCAGCAGCGTAGTTGGGGAGACTGAAGCTTTCTTT
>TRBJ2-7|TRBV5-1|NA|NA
CASHDPDVPYEQYF
TGCGCCAGCCACGACCCCGACGTGCCCTACGAGCAGTACTTC
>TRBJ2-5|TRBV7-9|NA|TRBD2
CASSSRTRQETQYF
TGTGCCAGCAGCTCAAGGACTAGACAAGAGACCCAGTACTTC
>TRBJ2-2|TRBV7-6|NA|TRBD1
CASRADRVTGELFF
TGTGCCAGCAGGGCCGACAGGGTCACCGGGGAGCTGTTTTTT
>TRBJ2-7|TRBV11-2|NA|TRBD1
CASSTGQGGTYEQYF
TGTGCCAGCAGCACGGGACAGGGAGGAACCTACGAGCAGTACTTC
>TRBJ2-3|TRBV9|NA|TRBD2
CASSVEVAGGSTDTQYF
TGTGCCAGCAGCGTAGAGGTAGCGGGAGGATCCACAGATACGCAGTATTTT
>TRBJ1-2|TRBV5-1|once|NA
CASSSEGGLLGVGYTF
TGCGCCAGCAGCTCCGAGGGGGGTCTTCTTGGGGTTGGCTACACCTTC
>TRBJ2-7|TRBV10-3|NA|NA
CAISESAGDEQYF
TGTGCCATCAGTGAGTCGGCTGGCGACGAGCAGTACTTC
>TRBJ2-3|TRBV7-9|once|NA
CASSLAGPTDTQYF
TGTGCCAGCAGCTTAGCCGGACCCACAGATACGCAGTATTTT
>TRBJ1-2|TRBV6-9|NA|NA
CASSYAGKVGNYGYTF
TGTGCCAGCAGTTATGCCGGGAAGGTGGGCAACTATGGCTACACCTTC
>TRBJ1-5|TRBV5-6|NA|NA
CASSLGGSTNQPQHF
TGTGCCAGCAGCTTGGGTGGATCCACCAATCAGCCCCAGCATTTT